The 22 T cell receptor beta chains below all came from one sample that was sequenced in a study of T cell changes during pregnancy in multiple sclerosis. Data came from immunoSEQ multiplex PCR; TCRdb stores just in-frame clones and leaves some out. The data contain 11,000 or so clones, approximately 80% of them seen just once; the ten biggest clones take up about 10%. The sequenced sample was CD8+ T cells from peripheral blood mononuclear cells, obtained after pregnancy. These receptors came from a female donor in good health, enrolled as a control in a pregnancy study.

V is TRBV6-5 and J is TRBJ2-5; D may be TRBD2 (5 bases). The end of the DNA aligns better with TRBJ2-7, so the J call may be wrong. Germline CDR1 reads MNHEY; CDR2 reads SVGAGI. This CDR3 spans 15 amino acids. The CDR3 bases are TGTGCCAGCAGAGCCGGACTCGCGACCTCCTACGAGCAGTACTTC. It yields the protein CASRAGLATSYEQYF.

This sequence joins TRBV6-4 and TRBJ2-2, with D uncertain. The germline gives CDR1 MRHNA, CDR2 SNTAGT. The CDR3 contains 13 residues. Trimming left V 3 bases short and J 2 bases short, with 4 bases between. CDR3 loop: CASSETNTGELFF. The CDR3 bases are TGTGCCAGCAGTGAGACTAACACCGGGGAGCTGTTTTTT.

The chain employs TRBV27 and TRBJ2-2; 9 positions match TRBD2. The CDR3 is made up of 16 amino acids. V lost 7 bases, J lost 3 bases, and 9 bases stayed unmatched. Germline lookup yields CDR1 MNHEY and CDR2 SMNVEV (reference sequence). CDR3 bases: TGTGCCAGCACCGAATCAGCGGGAGGATACACCGGGGAGCTGTTTTTT. Protein sequence: CASTESAGGYTGELFF.

The rearrangement links TRBV10-1 to TRBJ2-7; D might be TRBD2 (6 bases). Germline lookup yields CDR1 WNHNN and CDR2 SYGVQD (reference sequence). V dropped 9 bases and J dropped 6 bases, with 27 bases sitting between them. This CDR3 spans 16 amino acids. The CDR3 DNA is TGCGCCAGTTACCCCTCGACCGGGACTTTTTATTCCGAGCAGTACTTC. Protein: CASYPSTGTFYSEQYF.

This rearrangement joins TRBV5-3 to TRBJ1-2, with D perhaps TRBD1 (5 bases). TRBV5-3 is annotated as an ORF whose role is uncertain. With 4 bases removed from V and 5 bases from J, the gap between germline ends came to 9 bases. The CDR3 totals 12 residues. In nucleotides, the CDR3 is TGTGCCAGAAGCCTGCGGGGGTATGGCTACACCTTC. Translated, it gives CARSLRGYGYTF.

V is TRBV4-3 and J is TRBJ2-3; no definite D call. Trimming removed 2 bases at V and 1 base at J, with 4 bases between. Germline CDR1 LGHNA, CDR2 YSLEER. The CDR3 covers 13 residues. The CDR3 DNA reads as TGCGCCAGCAGCCAAAAGCGCACAGATACGCAGTATTTT. Translated, it gives CASSQKRTDTQYF.

CDR3 protein: CASSYRGSGNTIYF. The DNA of the CDR3 is TGTGCCAGCAGCTACAGGGGCTCTGGAAACACCATATATTTT. The gene calls are TRBV11-3 and TRBJ1-3; 7 nucleotides match TRBD1. In germline, CDR1 is SGHNT, CDR2 YENEEA. The CDR3 extends over 14 amino acids. With V trimmed by 4 bases and J by 0 bases, 0 bases remained unmatched.

As regards this clone: The junction differs from germline at one of its ends, possibly a read error. This rearrangement joins TRBV6-5 to TRBJ2-7, with 9 bases aligning to TRBD1. CDR1 MNHEY and CDR2 SVGAGI come from the germline V gene. The CDR3 loop spans 11 amino acids. The CDR3 sequence: CATGTGNEVNF. The CDR3 nucleotides are TGTGCCACCGGGACAGGGAACGAGGTGAACTTC.

This clone qualifies as large. V and J are TRBV5-8 and TRBJ1-1; D remains unclear. This CDR3 comprises 13 residues. Deletions cut 0 bases from V and 2 bases from J, with 5 bases between. Germline-derived CDR1 and CDR2 are SGHTS and YDEGEE. CDR3 sequence reads: CASSLAGNTEAFF. CDR3 DNA sequence: TGTGCCAGCAGCTTGGCAGGCAACACTGAAGCTTTCTTT.

CDR3 region: CASSQREGPDTQYF. The CDR3 nucleotides are TGTGCCAGCAGCCAGCGGGAGGGCCCAGATACGCAGTATTTT. The V call is TRBV6-1, the J call TRBJ2-3; TRBD2 matches at 10 bases. The CDR3 is 14 amino acids. Germline V CDR1 and CDR2: MNHNS, SASEGT. Trimming at V came to 6 bases and at J to 4 bases, leaving 4 bases not matched to a gene.

The sample holds one count of this clone. In DNA form, the CDR3 reads TGTGCCAGCAGCCAATTTGAAGGGACAGACTCCTACGAGCAGTACTTC. Amino acid sequence: CASSQFEGTDSYEQYF. The chain carries TRBV14 and TRBJ2-7; 7 nucleotides match TRBD1. Germline trimming cut 2 bases from V and 0 bases from J; bases unmatched to any gene: 7. Germline loops: CDR1 SGHDN, CDR2 FVKESK. The CDR3 totals 16 residues. Using reference TRBV14 and TRBJ2-7 for the parts outside the CDR3, the full variable domain is EAGVTQFPSHSVIEKGQTVTLRCDPISGHDNLYWYRRVMGKEIKFLLHFVKESKQDESGMPNNRFLAERTGGTYSTLKVQPAELEDSGVYFCASSQFEGTDSYEQYFGPGTRLTVT.

The V and J genes are TRBV19 and TRBJ1-4; D is ambiguous. CDR3 length: 14 residues. V was clipped by 4 bases and J by 5 bases, with 11 bases between them. In germline, CDR1 is LNHDA, CDR2 SQIVND (reference sequence). The CDR3 sequence: CASSTHGVNEKLFF. CDR3 DNA: TGTGCCAGTAGTACCCACGGGGTAAATGAAAAACTGTTTTTT.

The chain uses TRBV19 and TRBJ2-7; TRBD1 matches at 7 bases. The V segment lost 4 bases and the J segment 3 bases; nucleotides outside the gene matches: 9. Germline assignment: CDR1 LNHDA and CDR2 SQIVND (reference sequence). This CDR3 has 15 residues. CDR3 region: CASSTRDSLVYEQYF. The CDR3 DNA reads TGTGCCAGTAGTACCCGGGACAGTCTAGTCTACGAGCAGTACTTC.

The chain uses TRBV19 and TRBJ1-1; D perhaps matches TRBD1 (5 bases). This CDR3 is 18 amino acids long. The germline V gene encodes CDR1 LNHDA and CDR2 SQIVND (reference sequence). Trimming pared 2 bases from V and 0 bases from J, leaving 19 bases between. CDR3: CASSIRAQGYYMNTEAFF. In DNA form, the CDR3 reads TGTGCCAGTAGTATAAGGGCCCAGGGATACTATATGAACACTGAAGCTTTCTTT. The whole variable domain, filled in from reference TRBV19 and TRBJ1-1, reads DGGITQSPKYLFRKEGQNVTLSCEQNLNHDAMYWYRQDPGQGLRLIYYSQIVNDFQKGDIAEGYSVSREKKESFPLTVTSAQKNPTAFYLCASSIRAQGYYMNTEAFFGQGTRLTVV.

The rearrangement links TRBV5-5 to TRBJ2-5; tentatively, D is TRBD1 (5 bases). V gave up 4 bases and J gave up 4 bases, with 23 bases separating them. The CDR3 covers 17 residues. Germline V lookup: CDR1 SGHKS, CDR2 YYEKEE (reference sequence). As DNA, the CDR3 is TGTGCCAGCAGCCTGACTGCACCCCAGGGTAGAGGAGAGACCCAGTACTTC. Its translation is CASSLTAPQGRGETQYF.

The chain employs TRBV14 and TRBJ2-1; TRBD1 matches at 8 bases. There are 17 residues in the CDR3. The V gene end was trimmed by 3 bases and the J gene end by 2 bases; junction bases not matched to a gene: 9. The germline V gene has CDR1 SGHDN and CDR2 FVKESK. The CDR3 is CASSQPRTGSPYNEQFF. As DNA, the CDR3 is TGTGCCAGCAGCCAGCCCAGGACAGGGTCGCCCTACAATGAGCAGTTCTTC.

Comment on this clone: A much larger clone differs by one base, so this may be a read error. Additional DNA sequences in this sample encode the identical CDR3. The chain uses TRBV5-1 and TRBJ2-7, with 9 bases lining up with TRBD2. V dropped 4 bases and J dropped 3; count of bases not matched to a gene: 5. Germline V gives CDR1 SGHRS, CDR2 YFSETQ. This CDR3 region has 14 residues. CDR3 in amino acids: CASSLGLAHYEQYF. As DNA, the CDR3 is TGCGCCAGCAGCCTGGGACTAGCACACTACGAGCAGTACTTC. The entire variable domain, with the rest obtained from reference TRBV5-1 and TRBJ2-7, is as follows: KAGVTQTPRYLIKTRGQQVTLSCSPISGHRSVSWYQQTPGQGLQFLFEYFSETQRNKGNFPGRFSGRQFSNSRSEMNVSTLELGDSALYLCASSLGLAHYEQYFGPGTRLTVT.

This clone was seen only once. The V call is TRBV19, the J call TRBJ1-1; TRBD1 aligns across 11 bases. The CDR3 is 16 residues long. Germline V gene sequence: CDR1 LNHDA, CDR2 SQIVND (reference sequence). V lost 5 bases to trimming and J lost 1 base; unmatched junction nucleotides: 6. The CDR3 region has the DNA TGTGCCAGTAGTCCACGGACAGGGGGCGAGAACACTGAAGCTTTCTTT. Translated, it gives CASSPRTGGENTEAFF.

The chain couples TRBV28 to TRBJ2-3, with D perhaps TRBD2 (6 bases). V was shortened by 6 bases and J by 7 bases, with 20 bases between the two germline ends. This CDR3 comprises 15 residues. CDR1 is MDHEN, CDR2 SYDVKM, per germline. The CDR3 DNA reads TGTGCCAGCAGCAGCAGGGTTCGTCGGGGGAATACGCAGTATTTT. Amino acid sequence: CASSSRVRRGNTQYF.

V usage is TRBV14 and J usage is TRBJ2-3, with 10 positions matching TRBD2. Looked up from germline, CDR1 is SGHDN and CDR2 is FVKESK. Unmatched junction bases numbered 5, after V lost 6 bases and J lost 2 bases. This CDR3 has 15 amino acids. CDR3 residues: CASRYTSGDTDTQYF. The CDR3 DNA is TGTGCCAGCAGATACACTAGCGGGGACACAGATACGCAGTATTTT.

The V call is TRBV6-1, the J call TRBJ2-1; TRBD1 matches at 9 bases. Germline trimming cut 7 bases from V and 1 base from J; bases unmatched to any gene: 5. The CDR3 contains 15 residues. Germline CDR1 reads MNHNS; CDR2 reads SASEGT. CDR3 bases: TGTGCCAGCATCTTCGGGACAGGGTCCTACAATGAGCAGTTCTTC. The encoded protein is CASIFGTGSYNEQFF.

This clone came up once. The rearrangement uses TRBV21-1 and TRBJ1-1; the D segment call TRBD1 is taken from the table without a DNA check. TRBV21-1 is given as a pseudogene. This CDR3 comprises 15 residues. This CDR3 is CASSLSGQGATEAFF. DNA of the CDR3: TGTGCCAGCAGCCTTTCCGGACAGGGAGCAACTGAAGCTTTCTTT.